This T cell receptor beta chain was found in a study of cytomegalovirus exposure and HLA in healthy donors. The wider study: Within an early data release were about 85 million unique TCRs drawn from HLA-typed donors. Study-level points and caveats: Looking again later, the authors saw that most CMV-associated TCR beta chains seemed HLA-restricted. Exclusion applied to some V segments, including TRBV6-2 and TRBV6-3, as they were indistinguishable. Most TCR beta V segments were productive about 90% or about 30% of the time in an earlier analysis.

In regard to this clone: Its antigen is unidentified.

PCR was performed using 60 Vbeta and 13 Jbeta primers. Sequencing used immunoSEQ multiplex PCR; TCRdb keeps in-frame clones, though not all of them. This sample carries 240,000 or so clones, roughly 80% of them seen once, and the ten largest clones take 5% to 6%. The CDR3 covers 15 residues. Germline lookup yields CDR1 SGHNT and CDR2 YYREEE (reference sequence). Unmatched junction bases numbered 7, after V lost 4 bases and J lost 5 bases. This chain uses TRBV5-4 with TRBJ1-4; 8 bases align to TRBD1. This TCR was sampled from a woman aged 40-49 years in good health and CMV-seropositive. The sequencing input was PBMCs. CDR3: CASSPDRGLNEKLFF. The CDR3 coding sequence is TGTGCCAGCAGCCCAGACAGGGGTCTAAATGAAAAACTGTTTTTT.